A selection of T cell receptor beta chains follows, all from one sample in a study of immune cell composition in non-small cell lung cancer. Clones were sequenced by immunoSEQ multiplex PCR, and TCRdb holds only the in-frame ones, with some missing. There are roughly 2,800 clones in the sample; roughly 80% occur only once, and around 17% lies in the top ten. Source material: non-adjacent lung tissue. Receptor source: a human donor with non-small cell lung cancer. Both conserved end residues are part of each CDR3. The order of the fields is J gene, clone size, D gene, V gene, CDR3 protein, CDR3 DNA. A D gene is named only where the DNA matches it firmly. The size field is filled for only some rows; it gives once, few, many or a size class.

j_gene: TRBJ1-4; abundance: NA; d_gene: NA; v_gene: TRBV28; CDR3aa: CAISGGVFREKLFF; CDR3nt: TGTGCCATCAGCGGGGGGGTCTTTCGTGAAAAACTGTTTTTT
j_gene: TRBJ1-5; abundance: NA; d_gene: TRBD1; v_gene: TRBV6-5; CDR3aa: CASSYTTGGDQPQHF; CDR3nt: TGTGCCAGCAGTTACACCACAGGGGGGGATCAGCCCCAGCATTTT
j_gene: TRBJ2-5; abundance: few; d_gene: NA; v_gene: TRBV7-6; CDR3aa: CASRRLTGTQETQYF; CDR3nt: TGTGCCAGCAGACGACTGACAGGCACCCAAGAGACCCAGTACTTC
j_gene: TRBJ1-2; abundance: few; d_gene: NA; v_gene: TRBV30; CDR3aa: CAWSPIRGRGYTF; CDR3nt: TGTGCCTGGAGCCCGATAAGGGGGAGAGGCTACACCTTC
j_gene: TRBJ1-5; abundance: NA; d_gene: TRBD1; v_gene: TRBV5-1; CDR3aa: CASSSTGLGNQPQHF; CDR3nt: TGCGCCAGCAGCTCGACAGGGCTGGGCAATCAGCCCCAGCATTTT
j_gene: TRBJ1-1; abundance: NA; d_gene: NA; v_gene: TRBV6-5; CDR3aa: CASSRQMNTEAFF; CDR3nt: TGTGCCAGCAGTCGACAGATGAACACTGAAGCTTTCTTT
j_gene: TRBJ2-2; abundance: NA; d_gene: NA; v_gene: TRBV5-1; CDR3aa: CASSLDDRFTGELFF; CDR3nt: TGCGCCAGCAGCTTGGATGACAGGTTCACCGGGGAGCTGTTTTTT
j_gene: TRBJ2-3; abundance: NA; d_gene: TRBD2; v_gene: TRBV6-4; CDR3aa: CASSRTSDVSDTQYF; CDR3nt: TGTGCCAGCAGTAGGACTAGCGACGTATCCGATACGCAGTATTTT
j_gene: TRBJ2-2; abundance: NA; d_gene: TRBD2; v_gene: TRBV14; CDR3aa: CASSPGLAGTGELFF; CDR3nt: TGTGCCAGCAGCCCGGGACTAGCGGGAACCGGGGAGCTGTTTTTT
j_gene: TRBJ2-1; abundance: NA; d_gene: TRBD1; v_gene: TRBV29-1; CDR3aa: CSVKGQGAVEQFF; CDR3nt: TGCAGCGTTAAGGGTCAGGGGGCCGTAGAGCAGTTCTTC
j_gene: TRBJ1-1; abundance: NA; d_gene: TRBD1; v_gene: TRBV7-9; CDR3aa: CASSLATGQGAWAFF; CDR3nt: TGTGCCAGCAGCTTAGCCACGGGACAGGGGGCCTGGGCTTTCTTT
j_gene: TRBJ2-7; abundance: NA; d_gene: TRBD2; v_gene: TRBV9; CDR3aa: CASSVAGLAGLEEQYF; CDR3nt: TGTGCCAGCAGCGTAGCGGGACTAGCGGGCCTTGAGGAGCAGTACTTC
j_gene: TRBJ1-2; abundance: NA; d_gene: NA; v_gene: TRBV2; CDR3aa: CASSEYSGYGYTF; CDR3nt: TGTGCCAGCAGTGAGTACAGTGGCTATGGCTACACCTTC
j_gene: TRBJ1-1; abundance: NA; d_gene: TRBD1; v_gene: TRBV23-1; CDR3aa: CAPQGGPEAFF; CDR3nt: TGCGCCCCCCAGGGGGGCCCAGAAGCTTTCTTT
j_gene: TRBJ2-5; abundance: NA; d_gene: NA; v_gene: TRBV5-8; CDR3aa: CASSGLRFGQETQYF; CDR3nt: TGTGCCAGCAGCGGGTTGAGGTTCGGCCAAGAGACCCAGTACTTC
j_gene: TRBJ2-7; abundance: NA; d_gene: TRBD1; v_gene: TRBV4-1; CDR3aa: CASSQVKGAPYEQYF; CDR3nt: TGCGCCAGCAGCCAAGTTAAGGGGGCCCCCTACGAGCAGTACTTC
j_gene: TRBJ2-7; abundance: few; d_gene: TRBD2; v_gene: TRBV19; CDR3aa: CATGTSLLREQYF; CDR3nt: TGTGCCACCGGGACTAGCTTACTGAGGGAGCAGTACTTC
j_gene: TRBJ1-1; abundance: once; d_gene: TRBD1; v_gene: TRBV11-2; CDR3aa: CASSYSLAGTGAAFF; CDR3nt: TGTGCCAGCAGTTACTCCTTAGCCGGGACAGGGGCGGCTTTCTTT
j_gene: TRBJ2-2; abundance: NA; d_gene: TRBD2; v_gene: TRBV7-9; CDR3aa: CASSDSSGRSTGELFF; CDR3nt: TGTGCCAGCAGCGATTCTAGCGGGAGGTCCACCGGGGAGCTGTTTTTT
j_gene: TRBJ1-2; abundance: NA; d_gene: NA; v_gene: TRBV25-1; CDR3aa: CASSEPDSFASYGYTF; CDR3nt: TGTGCCAGCAGTGAACCGGACAGTTTTGCCTCCTATGGCTACACCTTC
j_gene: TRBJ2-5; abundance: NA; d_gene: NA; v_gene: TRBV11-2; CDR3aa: CASSLYRGNQETQYF; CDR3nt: TGTGCCAGCAGCCTGTATCGGGGGAACCAAGAGACCCAGTACTTC
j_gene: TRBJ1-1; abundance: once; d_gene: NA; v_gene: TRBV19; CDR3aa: CASSFRVNTEAFF; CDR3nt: TGTGCCAGTAGTTTCAGGGTGAACACTGAAGCTTTCTTT
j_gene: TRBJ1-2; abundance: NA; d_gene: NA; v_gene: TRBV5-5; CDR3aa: CASSPSRAGYGYTF; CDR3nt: TGTGCCAGCAGCCCGAGCAGGGCAGGGTATGGCTACACCTTC
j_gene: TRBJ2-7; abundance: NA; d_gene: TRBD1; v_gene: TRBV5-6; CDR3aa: CASSLAGQGPIGEQYF; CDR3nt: TGTGCCAGCAGCTTGGCGGGACAGGGGCCAATCGGCGAGCAGTACTTC
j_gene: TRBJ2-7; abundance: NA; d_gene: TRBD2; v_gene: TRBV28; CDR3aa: CASRSETSGTYEQYF; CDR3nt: TGTGCCAGCAGGAGTGAAACTAGCGGGACTTACGAGCAGTACTTC
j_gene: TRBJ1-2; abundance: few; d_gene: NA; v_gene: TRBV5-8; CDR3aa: CASSLLNNYGYTF; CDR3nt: TGTGCCAGCAGCCTTTTAAATAACTATGGCTACACCTTC
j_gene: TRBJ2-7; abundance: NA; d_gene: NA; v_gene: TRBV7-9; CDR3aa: CASSFQTAYEQYF; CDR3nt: TGTGCCAGCAGCTTTCAGACAGCCTACGAGCAGTACTTC
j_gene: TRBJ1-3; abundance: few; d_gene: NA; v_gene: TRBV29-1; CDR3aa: CSVGEGPGNTIYF; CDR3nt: TGCAGCGTTGGGGAGGGACCTGGAAACACCATATATTTT
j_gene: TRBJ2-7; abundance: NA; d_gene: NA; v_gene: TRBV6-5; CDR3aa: CASSYSRQGRHEQYF; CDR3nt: TGTGCCAGCAGTTACTCAAGGCAGGGAAGGCACGAGCAGTACTTC
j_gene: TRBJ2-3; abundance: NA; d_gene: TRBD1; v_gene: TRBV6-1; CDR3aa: CASSEASGQGTDTQYF; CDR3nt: TGTGCCAGCAGTGAAGCAAGTGGACAGGGCACAGATACGCAGTATTTT
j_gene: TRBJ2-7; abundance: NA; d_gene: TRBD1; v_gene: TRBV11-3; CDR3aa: CASSPRQGPNHEQYF; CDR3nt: TGTGCCAGCAGCCCCCGACAGGGGCCCAACCACGAGCAGTACTTC
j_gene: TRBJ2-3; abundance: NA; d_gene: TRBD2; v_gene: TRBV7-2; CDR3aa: CASSLEGRGGTDTQYF; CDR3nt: TGTGCCAGCAGCTTAGAGGGGCGGGGGGGCACAGATACGCAGTATTTT
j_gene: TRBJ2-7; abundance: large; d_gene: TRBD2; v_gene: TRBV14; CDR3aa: CASSQGLAGPWEQYF; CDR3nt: TGTGCCAGCAGCCAAGGACTAGCGGGCCCTTGGGAGCAGTACTTC
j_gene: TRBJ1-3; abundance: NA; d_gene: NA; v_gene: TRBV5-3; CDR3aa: CARSFGPGGNTIYF; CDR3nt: TGTGCCAGAAGCTTCGGTCCGGGAGGAAACACCATATATTTT
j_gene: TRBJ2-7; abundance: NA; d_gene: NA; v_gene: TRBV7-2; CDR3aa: CASSLGLQVYEQYF; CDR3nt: TGTGCCAGCAGCTTGGGCTTACAGGTCTACGAGCAGTACTTC
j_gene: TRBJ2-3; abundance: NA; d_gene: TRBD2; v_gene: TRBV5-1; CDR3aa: CASSFGSGSTDTQYF; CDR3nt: TGCGCCAGCAGCTTCGGTAGCGGGAGCACAGATACGCAGTATTTT
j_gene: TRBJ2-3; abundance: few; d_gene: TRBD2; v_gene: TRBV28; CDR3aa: CASSFVAGTDTQYF; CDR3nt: TGTGCCAGCAGTTTTGTAGCGGGAACAGATACGCAGTATTTT
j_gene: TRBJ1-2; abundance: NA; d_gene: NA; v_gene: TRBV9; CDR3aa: CASSPRRALASYTF; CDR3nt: TGTGCCAGCAGCCCTCGCAGGGCGTTAGCCTCCTACACCTTC
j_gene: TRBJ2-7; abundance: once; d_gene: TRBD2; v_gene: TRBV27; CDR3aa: CASSPRSSGFYEQYF; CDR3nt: TGTGCCAGCAGTCCCCGGAGTAGCGGGTTCTACGAGCAGTACTTC
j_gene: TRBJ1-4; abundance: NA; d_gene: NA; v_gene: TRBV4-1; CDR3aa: CASSQTADATNEKLFF; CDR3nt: TGCGCCAGCAGCCAAACCGCAGATGCAACTAATGAAAAACTGTTTTTT
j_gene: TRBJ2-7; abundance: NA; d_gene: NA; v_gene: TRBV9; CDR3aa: CASSVDEPYEQYF; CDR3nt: TGTGCCAGCAGCGTAGACGAGCCTTACGAGCAGTACTTC
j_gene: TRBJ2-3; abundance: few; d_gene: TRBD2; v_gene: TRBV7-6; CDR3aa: CASSWSLSGGGTDTQYF; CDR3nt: TGTGCCAGCAGCTGGTCTTTGAGCGGGGGGGGCACAGATACGCAGTATTTT
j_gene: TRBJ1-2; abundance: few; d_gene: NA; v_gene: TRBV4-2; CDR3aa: CASSQEARPNYGYTF; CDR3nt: TGTGCCAGCAGCCAAGAGGCTAGGCCTAACTATGGCTACACCTTC
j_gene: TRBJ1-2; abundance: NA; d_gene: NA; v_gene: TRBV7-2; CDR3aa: CASSEQLQGFYGYTF; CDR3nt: TGTGCCAGCAGCGAACAGCTTCAGGGATTCTATGGCTACACCTTC
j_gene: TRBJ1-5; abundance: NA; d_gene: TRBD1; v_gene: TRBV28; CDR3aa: CASSGTASNQPQHF; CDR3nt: TGTGCCAGCAGTGGGACAGCCAGCAATCAGCCCCAGCATTTT
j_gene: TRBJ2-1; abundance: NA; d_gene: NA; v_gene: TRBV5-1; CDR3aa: CASSLNAGLGNEQFF; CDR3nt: TGCGCCAGCAGCTTGAATGCGGGACTGGGCAATGAGCAGTTCTTC
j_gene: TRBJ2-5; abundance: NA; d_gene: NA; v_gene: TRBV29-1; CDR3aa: CSVARGQETQYF; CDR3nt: TGCAGCGTTGCCAGGGGCCAAGAGACCCAGTACTTC
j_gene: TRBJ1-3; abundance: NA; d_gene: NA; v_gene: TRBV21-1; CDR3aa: CASSKISSRISGNTIYF; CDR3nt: TGTGCCAGCAGCAAAATCTCGTCGAGGATCTCTGGAAACACCATATATTTT
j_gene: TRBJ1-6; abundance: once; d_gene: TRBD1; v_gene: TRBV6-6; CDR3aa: CASSRDSYNSPLHF; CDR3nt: TGTGCCAGCAGCCGGGACAGCTATAATTCACCCCTCCACTTT
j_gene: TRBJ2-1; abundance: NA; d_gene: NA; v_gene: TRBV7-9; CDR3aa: CASSLLPGVNTDEQFF; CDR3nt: TGTGCCAGCAGCCTCCTTCCGGGGGTAAATACAGATGAGCAGTTCTTC
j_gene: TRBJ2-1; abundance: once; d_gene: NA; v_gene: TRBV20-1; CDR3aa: CSARRAAEAFF; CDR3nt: TGCAGTGCTAGGCGAGCGGCCGAGGCGTTCTTC
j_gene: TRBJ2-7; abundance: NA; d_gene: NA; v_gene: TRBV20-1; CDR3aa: CSAPLSKQYF; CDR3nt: TGCAGTGCCCCCTTAAGCAAGCAGTACTTC
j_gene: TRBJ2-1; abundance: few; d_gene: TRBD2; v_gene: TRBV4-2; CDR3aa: CASSSRGSGSGEQFF; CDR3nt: TGTGCCAGCAGCTCAAGAGGTAGCGGGAGTGGTGAGCAGTTCTTC
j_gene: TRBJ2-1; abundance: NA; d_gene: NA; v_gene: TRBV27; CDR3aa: CASSFPGGEQFF; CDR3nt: TGTGCCAGCAGTTTCCCCGGCGGTGAGCAGTTCTTC
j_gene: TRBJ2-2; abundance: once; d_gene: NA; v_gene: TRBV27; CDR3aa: CASSTVDEGGDAGELFF; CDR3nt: TGTGCCAGCAGTACCGTCGATGAGGGAGGAGACGCCGGGGAGCTGTTTTTT
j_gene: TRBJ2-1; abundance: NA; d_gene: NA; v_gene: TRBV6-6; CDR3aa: CASSTGAGGHNEQFF; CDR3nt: TGTGCCAGCAGTACAGGGGCTGGGGGGCATAATGAGCAGTTCTTC
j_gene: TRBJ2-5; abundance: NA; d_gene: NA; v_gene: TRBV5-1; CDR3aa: CASSLNGPGQYF; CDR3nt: TGCGCCAGCAGCTTAAACGGCCCGGGCCAGTACTTC